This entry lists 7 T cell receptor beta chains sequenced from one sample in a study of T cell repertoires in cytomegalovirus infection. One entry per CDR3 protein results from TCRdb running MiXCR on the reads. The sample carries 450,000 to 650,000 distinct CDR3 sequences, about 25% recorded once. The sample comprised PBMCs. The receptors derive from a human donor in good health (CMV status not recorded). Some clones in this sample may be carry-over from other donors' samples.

The CDR3 protein is CASSTWTSGRGTDTQYF. Written as DNA, the CDR3 is TGTGCCAGCAGCACCTGGACTAGCGGGAGGGGTACAGATACGCAGTATTTT. The chain uses TRBV7-8 and TRBJ2-3; 15 nucleotides agree with TRBD2. CDR1 and CDR2 from the germline V gene are SGHVS and FQNEAQ. The ends lost 5 bases at V and 3 bases at J; junction bases unmatched: 6. The CDR3 is 17 residues long.

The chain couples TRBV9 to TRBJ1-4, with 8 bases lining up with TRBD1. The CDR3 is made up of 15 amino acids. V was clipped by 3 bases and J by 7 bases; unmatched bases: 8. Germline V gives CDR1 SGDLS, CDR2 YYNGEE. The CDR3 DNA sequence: TGTGCCAGCAGCGATTATCAGGGGGCGAGTGAAAAACTGTTTTTT. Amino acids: CASSDYQGASEKLFF.

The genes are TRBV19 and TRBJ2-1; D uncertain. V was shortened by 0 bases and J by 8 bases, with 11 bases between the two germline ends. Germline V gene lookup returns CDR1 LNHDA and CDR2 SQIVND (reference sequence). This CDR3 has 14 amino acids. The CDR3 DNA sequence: TGTGCCAGTAGTATAGACGGTTCTCAGGATGAGCAGTTCTTC. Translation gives CASSIDGSQDEQFF.

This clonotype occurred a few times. CDR3: CASSPSGGDTQYF. DNA for the CDR3: TGTGCCAGCAGCCCTAGCGGTGGAGATACGCAGTATTTT. The chain joins TRBV7-6 to TRBJ2-3, with 7 positions matching TRBD2. The trim removed 5 bases at V and 5 bases at J, leaving 4 bases unmatched. The CDR3 spans 13 residues. Per the germline V gene, CDR1 is SGHVS and CDR2 is FNYEAQ.

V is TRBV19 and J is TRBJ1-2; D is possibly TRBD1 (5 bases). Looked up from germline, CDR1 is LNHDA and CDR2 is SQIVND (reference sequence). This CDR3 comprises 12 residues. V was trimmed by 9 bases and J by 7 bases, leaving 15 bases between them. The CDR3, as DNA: TGTGCCAGCACCCCAGGGTACTTTGGCTACACCTTC. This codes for CASTPGYFGYTF.

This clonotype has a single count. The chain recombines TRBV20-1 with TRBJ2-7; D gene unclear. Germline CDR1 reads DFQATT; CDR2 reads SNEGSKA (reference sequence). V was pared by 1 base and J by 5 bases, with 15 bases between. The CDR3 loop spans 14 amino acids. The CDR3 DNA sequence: TGCAGTGCTAGAGGCCCGGAACGGTATGACGAGCAGTACTTC. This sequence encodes CSARGPERYDEQYF.

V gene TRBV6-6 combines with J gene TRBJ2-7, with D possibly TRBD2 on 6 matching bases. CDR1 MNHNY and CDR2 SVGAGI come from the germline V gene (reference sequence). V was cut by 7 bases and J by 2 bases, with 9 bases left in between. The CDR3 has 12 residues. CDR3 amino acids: CASKRAAYEQYF. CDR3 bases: TGTGCCAGCAAGCGGGCCGCCTACGAGCAGTACTTC.